The 10 T cell receptor beta chains reported below all come from one sample, sequenced in a study. MiXCR was run by TCRdb on the 5' RACE reads, yielding one entry per CDR3 protein. The table lists around 7,800 distinct CDR3 sequences, around 42% of them singletons, with approximately 4.5% in the top ten. The sequenced sample was memory CD4+ T cells sorted from blood. Subset specified: memory CD4+ T cells, CD4+CD45RO+CD25-. These receptors all stem from a female donor with breast cancer.

The sample holds one count of this clonotype. The gene calls are TRBV7-2 and TRBJ2-7; 7 positions agree with TRBD1. Germline V CDR1 and CDR2: SGHTA, FQGNSA. The CDR3 extends over 14 amino acids. The J segment lost 2 bases and the V segment lost 7 bases, leaving 8 bases of the junction unmatched. CDR3 amino acids: CASTQRQGAYEQYF. The CDR3 DNA follows: TGTGCCAGCACCCAAAGACAGGGAGCCTACGAGCAGTACTTC.

This sequence joins TRBV4-3 and TRBJ1-4; D remains unclear. The CDR3 sequence is 16 residues long. Per the germline V gene, CDR1 is LGHNA and CDR2 is YSLEER. The V end was cut by 0 bases, the J end by 4 bases, with 12 bases between. CDR3 residues: CASSQDFGSFNEKLFF. CDR3 in DNA: TGCGCCAGCAGCCAAGATTTTGGCTCCTTTAATGAAAAACTGTTTTTT.

In regard to this clonotype: A much larger clone differs by one base, so this may be a read error. The chain has TRBV6-5 and TRBJ1-2; D gene uncertain. Germline-derived CDR1 and CDR2 are MNHEY and SVGAGI. The length of the CDR3 is 11 residues. Trimming stripped 4 bases from V and 7 bases from J, with 7 bases between. The CDR3 loop is CASSSTCGYTF. The CDR3 bases are TGTGCCAGCAGTTCAACCTGTGGCTACACCTTC.

The genes are TRBV7-9 and TRBJ1-5; D is uncertain. Germline CDR1 reads SEHNR; CDR2 reads FQNEAQ (reference sequence). The CDR3 covers 13 residues. With 2 bases removed from V and 4 bases from J, the gap between germline ends came to 6 bases. This chain's CDR3 is CASSLSGNQPQHF. The CDR3 DNA is TGTGCCAGCAGCTTAAGCGGTAATCAGCCCCAGCATTTT.

V gene TRBV5-1 combines with J gene TRBJ1-1; maybe TRBD1 (5 bases). This CDR3 is 17 amino acids long. Looked up from germline, CDR1 is SGHRS and CDR2 is YFSETQ. Trimming pared 1 base from V and 3 bases from J, leaving 19 bases between. CDR3 region: CASSLWGPAVADTEAFF. The DNA for the CDR3 is TGCGCCAGCAGCTTGTGGGGCCCGGCGGTGGCGGACACTGAAGCTTTCTTT.

This clonotype was observed a handful of times. V gene TRBV11-2 combines with J gene TRBJ2-4, with D possibly matching TRBD2 (5 bases). This CDR3 region has 15 residues. The V and J ends lost 5 bases and 3 bases respectively, with 14 bases between them. CDR1 and CDR2 (germline): SGHAT, FQNNGV. CDR3: CASSTAREGKNIQYF. CDR3 sequence (DNA): TGTGCCAGCAGCACAGCCCGAGAGGGCAAAAACATTCAGTACTTC.

V and J are TRBV4-3 and TRBJ1-2, with 7 bases lining up with TRBD1. Unmatched junction bases numbered 0, after V lost 1 base and J lost 7 bases. The CDR3 spans 12 residues. Germline CDR1 is LGHNA and CDR2 is YSLEER. CDR3 amino acids: CASSQGQGGYTF. For the CDR3, the DNA is TGCGCCAGCAGCCAAGGACAGGGTGGCTACACCTTC.

V gene TRBV7-8 combines with J gene TRBJ1-1; no clear D gene. CDR3 length equals 16 residues. CDR1 is SGHVS and CDR2 is FQNEAQ in the germline V gene. Trimming shortened V by 1 base and J by 5 bases, and 17 bases separated the two germline ends. The CDR3 region has the DNA TGTGCCAGCAGCTTAGTAGAAGCTCCCTCGGGGACTGAAGCTTTCTTT. As protein: CASSLVEAPSGTEAFF.

This sequence joins TRBV5-1 and TRBJ2-7; TRBD2 might be the D (6 bases). V lost 2 bases and J lost 0, with 15 bases in between. The germline CDR1 and CDR2 sequences are SGHRS and YFSETQ. The CDR3 extends over 16 amino acids. The CDR3 here is CASSFLGGRSSYEQYF. The CDR3 DNA reads as TGCGCCAGCAGCTTTTTGGGGGGACGGAGCTCCTACGAGCAGTACTTC.

This clonotype has only a few counts. The CDR3 loop reads CASSLGSWSGDPYEQYF. The CDR3 DNA follows: TGTGCCAGCAGTTTAGGGTCTTGGAGCGGGGACCCCTACGAGCAGTACTTC. The rearrangement joins TRBV12-3 or TRBV12-4 to TRBJ2-7, with 7 positions matching TRBD2. This CDR3 is built from 17 residues. Trimming at V came to 1 base and at J to 2 bases, leaving 11 bases not matched to a gene.